These 26 T cell receptor beta chains share one sample of origin, sequenced in a study of sequential checkpoint blockade in melanoma. Treatment meaning: randomized to nivolumab then ipilimumab (arm A) or the reverse (arm B). Here immunoSEQ multiplex PCR was the method, and the copy in TCRdb shows in-frame clones only, minus some. There are tens of thousands of clones in the sample; about four fifths occur only once, and around 5.4% lies in the top ten. The starting material was CD8+ T cells sorted from blood (inferred from file names), obtained from a patient given nivolumab and ipilimumab in sequence. These receptor sequences come from a human donor with melanoma.

This sequence joins TRBV5-1 and TRBJ2-1; 16 positions match TRBD2. The CDR3 runs to 17 residues. Trimming at V came to 4 bases and at J to 4 bases, leaving 5 bases not matched to a gene. The germline V gene encodes CDR1 SGHRS and CDR2 YFSETQ. The CDR3 DNA follows: TGCGCCAGCAGCCCGGGACTAGCGGGAGGGTTTTACAATGAGCAGTTCTTC. Protein: CASSPGLAGGFYNEQFF.

This clone showed up just once. V and J are TRBV11-2 and TRBJ2-7; D is unclear. V was cut by 5 bases and J by 3 bases, with 11 bases left in between. The CDR3 sequence is 13 residues long. Germline V CDR1 and CDR2: SGHAT, FQNNGV. Here the CDR3 reads CASSPEPGYEQYF. CDR3 nucleotide sequence: TGTGCCAGCAGCCCCGAACCAGGCTACGAGCAGTACTTC.

The chain recombines TRBV28 with TRBJ2-7; TRBD1 matches at 7 bases. Germline CDR1 is MDHEN and CDR2 is SYDVKM. V shed 6 bases, J shed 2 bases, and the junction held 7 bases outside the gene matches. The CDR3 sequence is 14 residues long. CDR3 sequence: CASSRRDSAYEQYF. CDR3 sequence (DNA): TGTGCCAGCAGCCGACGGGACAGTGCCTACGAGCAGTACTTC.

The V call is TRBV28, the J call TRBJ2-5; the match to TRBD1 covers 7 bases. Germline CDR1 is MDHEN and CDR2 is SYDVKM. J was trimmed by 5 bases and V by 6 bases; bases with no gene match: 6. The CDR3 spans 13 residues. The CDR3 spells CASRAGGWETQYF. Here the CDR3 DNA reads TGTGCCAGCAGGGCAGGGGGTTGGGAGACCCAGTACTTC.

This clone was recorded only once. The V call is TRBV2, the J call TRBJ2-5; 11 bases are a match to TRBD2. The CDR3 has 15 residues. Looked up from germline, CDR1 is SNHLY and CDR2 is FYNNEI. With 6 bases clipped from V and 2 bases from J, the junction kept 5 bases outside the gene matches. The CDR3 DNA sequence: TGTGCCAGCAGATCTAGCGGGGGGAGTCAAGAGACCCAGTACTTC. Its translation: CASRSSGGSQETQYF. Filled out from reference TRBV2 and TRBJ2-5, the complete variable domain reads EPEVTQTPSHQVTQMGQEVILRCVPISNHLYFYWYRQILGQKVEFLVSFYNNEISEKSEIFDDQFSVERPDGSNFTLKIRSTKLEDSAMYFCASRSSGGSQETQYFGPGTRLLVL.

V and J are TRBV27 and TRBJ2-1; D is unclear. Per germline, CDR1 MNHEY and CDR2 SMNVEV (reference sequence). The V end lost 2 bases, the J end lost 2 bases, and 10 bases lay between the germline ends. This CDR3 comprises 15 residues. Here the CDR3 DNA reads TGTGCCAGCAGTTTAGGTGCGACTCCCTACAATGAGCAGTTCTTC. This gives the protein CASSLGATPYNEQFF.

The chain combines TRBV4-1 with TRBJ2-7, with D possibly matching TRBD1 (6 bases). The CDR3 totals 16 residues. Germline CDR1 MGHRA, CDR2 YSYEKL. V lost 0 bases, J lost 2 bases, and 14 bases lay in between. CDR3 amino acids: CASSQDPLQGTYEQYF. The CDR3 DNA sequence: TGCGCCAGCAGCCAAGACCCATTACAGGGCACCTACGAGCAGTACTTC.

In this sample, this clone turned up once. The chain links TRBV9 to TRBJ2-7, with 7 bases fitting TRBD2. The CDR3 sequence is 16 residues long. The trim removed 0 bases at V and 6 bases at J, leaving 12 bases unmatched. CDR1 is SGDLS and CDR2 is YYNGEE in the germline V gene. CDR3: CASSVEAAAGVGEQYF. The CDR3 DNA is TGTGCCAGCAGCGTAGAGGCCGCGGCGGGAGTGGGCGAGCAGTACTTC.

V is TRBV4-1 and J is TRBJ2-7; D is perhaps TRBD2 (6 bases). The length of the CDR3 is 17 residues. Germline CDR1 and CDR2: MGHRA and YSYEKL. Trimming shortened V by 2 bases and J by 2 bases, and 19 bases separated the two germline ends. In DNA, the CDR3 is TGCGCCAGCAGCCAATCTTCCTCCGGGACTTACACCTACGAGCAGTACTTC. Protein sequence: CASSQSSSGTYTYEQYF.

The genes are TRBV6-1 and TRBJ1-2; maybe TRBD1 (6 bases). The CDR3 spans 14 residues. Germline values: CDR1 MNHNS, CDR2 SASEGT. V gave up 5 bases and J gave up 1 base, with 11 bases separating them. CDR3 nucleotide sequence: TGTGCCAGCAGTAGCCTACAGGGTAACTATGGCTACACCTTC. The encoded protein is CASSSLQGNYGYTF.

The chain combines TRBV30 with TRBJ2-1, with 10 positions matching TRBD1. The CDR3 extends over 16 amino acids. The germline V gene encodes CDR1 GTSNPN and CDR2 SVGIG (reference sequence). The trim removed 3 bases at V and 8 bases at J, leaving 13 bases unmatched. The CDR3 nucleotides are TGTGCCTGGAGCTGGAGACCCGGGACAGGGGAGGATGAGCAGTTCTTC. This translates into CAWSWRPGTGEDEQFF.

This rearrangement joins TRBV13 to TRBJ1-1, with 7 bases lining up with TRBD1. CDR3 size: 14 residues. The ends lost 5 bases at V and 2 bases at J; junction bases unmatched: 5. Germline CDR1 PRHDT, CDR2 FYEKMQ (reference sequence). The DNA for the CDR3 is TGTGCCAGCAGCATTACAGGGGCTAACACTGAAGCTTTCTTT. It codes for CASSITGANTEAFF.

The rearrangement uses TRBV15 and TRBJ2-1; 7 positions agree with TRBD2. V was clipped by 1 base and J by 5 bases; unmatched bases: 8. The CDR3 runs to 16 residues. Germline lookup yields CDR1 LNHNV and CDR2 YYDKDF (reference sequence). The CDR3 here is CATSRVRGGSNNEQFF. The DNA of the CDR3 is TGTGCCACCAGCAGAGTTCGAGGCGGGAGTAACAATGAGCAGTTCTTC.

The V and J genes are TRBV28 and TRBJ1-1; TRBD1 matches at 7 bases. The CDR3 totals 14 residues. V trimming: 4 bases; J trimming: 4 bases; junction bases outside the gene matches: 6. CDR1 and CDR2 from the germline V gene are MDHEN and SYDVKM. The CDR3 here is CASSSPGGITEAFF. Written as DNA, the CDR3 is TGTGCCAGCAGTTCCCCAGGGGGGATCACTGAAGCTTTCTTT.

The V gene is TRBV10-2, the J gene TRBJ1-1; D might be TRBD1 (5 bases). CDR1 and CDR2 from the germline V gene are WSHSY and SAAADI. The CDR3 is made up of 14 amino acids. Trimming removed 7 bases at V and 1 base at J, with 13 bases between. CDR3 loop: CASTRTQGNTEAFF. The CDR3 nucleotides read TGCGCCAGCACCAGGACGCAGGGGAACACTGAAGCTTTCTTT.

The chain recombines TRBV7-9 with TRBJ2-7, with D hard to call. In germline, CDR1 is SEHNR, CDR2 FQNEAQ (reference sequence). The CDR3 has 14 residues. V gave up 5 bases and J gave up 0 bases, with 11 bases separating them. The CDR3 spells CASSPRSDSYEQYF. The DNA of the CDR3 is TGTGCCAGCAGCCCCCGGAGCGACTCCTACGAGCAGTACTTC.

This clone was seen only a few times. This chain joins TRBV19 and TRBJ1-1; weak D call: TRBD1 (6 bases). This CDR3 contains 14 residues. Germline loops: CDR1 LNHDA, CDR2 SQIVND (reference sequence). Trimming pared 5 bases from V and 3 bases from J, leaving 13 bases between. CDR3 residues: CASSVTGPHTEAFF. For the CDR3, the DNA is TGTGCCAGTAGTGTTACAGGGCCGCACACTGAAGCTTTCTTT. The variable domain in full, completed from reference TRBV19 and TRBJ1-1, reads DGGITQSPKYLFRKEGQNVTLSCEQNLNHDAMYWYRQDPGQGLRLIYYSQIVNDFQKGDIAEGYSVSREKKESFPLTVTSAQKNPTAFYLCASSVTGPHTEAFFGQGTRLTVV.

The chain couples TRBV27 to TRBJ2-5; D is undetermined. The CDR3 consists of 13 residues. CDR1 is MNHEY, CDR2 SMNVEV, per germline (reference sequence). V gave up 3 bases and J gave up 3 bases, with 8 bases separating them. CDR3 loop: CASSFQDEETQYF. DNA of the CDR3: TGTGCCAGCAGTTTCCAGGATGAAGAGACCCAGTACTTC.

The CDR3 nucleotides are TGTGCCAGCTCACCCCGTCCCGGGACTAGCGGAGACACTAACGAGCAGTACTTC. It translates to CASSPRPGTSGDTNEQYF. The rearrangement uses TRBV18 and TRBJ2-7, with TRBD2 identical over 11 bases. The CDR3 loop spans 18 amino acids. Germline V CDR1 and CDR2: KGHSH, LQKENI. V dropped 3 bases and J dropped 5; count of bases not matched to a gene: 15.

This chain links TRBV9 with TRBJ1-5; D call uncertain. The V and J ends lost 4 bases and 4 bases respectively, with 18 bases between them. Germline V gives CDR1 SGDLS, CDR2 YYNGEE. CDR3 length: 16 residues. For the CDR3, the DNA is TGTGCCAGCAGCTCCTCTATTGCTAGACCGAATCAGCCCCAGCATTTT. Protein sequence: CASSSSIARPNQPQHF. The complete variable domain, with remaining parts taken from reference TRBV9 and TRBJ1-5, reads DSGVTQTPKHLITATGQRVTLRCSPRSGDLSVYWYQQSLDQGLQFLIQYYNGEERAKGNILERFSAQQFPDLHSELNLSSLELGDSALYFCASSSSIARPNQPQHFGDGTRLSIL.

The chain couples TRBV29-1 to TRBJ1-5; a weak D match, TRBD1 (5 bases). The germline V gene has CDR1 SQVTM and CDR2 ANQGSEA. The length of the CDR3 is 13 residues. Trimming left V 5 bases short and J 5 bases short, with 13 bases between. The CDR3 here is CSVPQGGDQPQHF. DNA for the CDR3: TGCAGCGTTCCGCAGGGTGGCGATCAGCCCCAGCATTTT.

Notes on this clone: The CDR3 carries no conserved terminal phenylalanine or tryptophan, so it likely arises from a read error. The rearrangement links TRBV27 to TRBJ1-6; 7 bases are shared with TRBD1. Per germline, CDR1 MNHEY and CDR2 SMNVEV (reference sequence). The CDR3 is 13 residues long. After removal of 3 bases from V and 10 bases from J, the junction contained 3 bases not matched to a gene. The DNA for the CDR3 is TGTGCCAGCAGTTTGGGACAGCAATCACCCCTCCACCTT. Translation gives CASSLGQQSPLHL.

V usage is TRBV19 and J usage is TRBJ1-4; D call uncertain. From germline, CDR1 is LNHDA and CDR2 SQIVND (reference sequence). The ends were cut back, 3 bases at V and 7 bases at J, with 6 bases in the middle. The CDR3 length is 12 residues. The CDR3 sequence is CASSILGEKLFF. CDR3 DNA: TGTGCCAGTAGTATTCTAGGTGAAAAACTGTTTTTT.

This clone came up once. The rearrangement links TRBV25-1 to TRBJ1-6; TRBD1 agrees at 11 bases. V lost 5 bases, J lost 8 bases, and 5 bases stayed unmatched. The CDR3 sequence is 15 residues long. Germline V gene lookup returns CDR1 MGHDK and CDR2 SYGVNS. The CDR3 sequence is CASSPGQGVYSPLHF. The CDR3 DNA sequence: TGTGCCAGCAGTCCGGGACAGGGGGTTTATTCACCCCTCCACTTT.

This chain uses TRBV4-1 with TRBJ2-5, with a weak D call TRBD2 (6 bases). V dropped 0 bases and J dropped 11 bases, with 22 bases sitting between them. The CDR3 sequence is 16 residues long. Germline V lookup: CDR1 MGHRA, CDR2 YSYEKL. The CDR3 loop reads CASSQEWTPAGGEQYF. The CDR3 DNA reads as TGCGCCAGCAGCCAAGAATGGACCCCCGCCGGGGGTGAGCAGTACTTC.

The V call is TRBV6-1, the J call TRBJ2-1; 10 nucleotides align to TRBD2. There are 15 residues in the CDR3. The V and J ends lost 2 bases and 3 bases, in that order; junction bases with no gene match: 1. Germline V gene lookup returns CDR1 MNHNS and CDR2 SASEGT. CDR3 DNA sequence: TGTGCCAGCAGTGAAATAGCGGGGGGCTACAATGAGCAGTTCTTC. Protein sequence: CASSEIAGGYNEQFF.